The 22 T cell receptor beta chains listed next were all sequenced from one sample in a study of blood T cell repertoires in COVID-19. Here immunoSEQ multiplex PCR was the method, and the copy in TCRdb shows in-frame clones only, minus some. The sample lists approximately 300,000 clones; 85% to 90% were seen once. The sequenced sample consisted of PBMCs or T cells enriched from blood (not recorded which). The receptor source for this set is a woman in her late teens or twenties with acute COVID-19.

V and J are TRBV6-5 and TRBJ2-5; 7 bases map to TRBD1. V shed 0 bases, J shed 3 bases, and the junction held 1 base outside the gene matches. CDR3 size: 14 residues. Germline loops: CDR1 MNHEY, CDR2 SVGAGI. The CDR3 protein is CASSYSGQEETQYF. The CDR3 DNA reads as TGTGCCAGCAGTTACTCCGGACAGGAAGAGACCCAGTACTTC.

J is TRBJ1-1 and V is TRBV6-5; 7 bases agree with TRBD1. J was trimmed by 1 base and V by 4 bases; bases with no gene match: 6. CDR3 size: 15 residues. Germline V gene data show CDR1 as MNHEY and CDR2 as SVGAGI. DNA of the CDR3: TGTGCCAGCAGTTCAGGGGACAGAAAGAACACTGAAGCTTTCTTT. Its translation: CASSSGDRKNTEAFF.

The CDR3 region has the DNA TGTGCCAGCAGGACCACAGGGGGCACAGATACGCAGTATTTT. It codes for CASRTTGGTDTQYF. The rearrangement uses TRBV6-5 and TRBJ2-3, with TRBD1 matching over 7 bases. Germline values: CDR1 MNHEY, CDR2 SVGAGI. The CDR3 spans 14 residues. After removal of 6 bases from V and 1 base from J, the junction contained 4 bases not matched to a gene.

The chain links TRBV6-4 to TRBJ2-1; D call uncertain. The ends were cut back, 2 bases at V and 4 bases at J, with 6 bases in the middle. The CDR3 loop spans 13 amino acids. Germline lookup yields CDR1 MRHNA and CDR2 SNTAGT. The CDR3 region is CASSDEAYNEQFF. CDR3 nucleotide sequence: TGTGCCAGCAGTGACGAGGCGTACAATGAGCAGTTCTTC.

The CDR3 protein is CASRTPTSGAKNIQYF. In DNA, the CDR3 is TGTGCCAGCAGGACCCCGACTAGCGGAGCCAAAAACATTCAGTACTTC. This rearrangement joins TRBV28 to TRBJ2-4, with 9 bases lining up with TRBD2. This CDR3 region has 16 residues. CDR1 and CDR2 (germline): MDHEN, SYDVKM. Trimming at V came to 6 bases and at J to 0 bases, leaving 6 bases not matched to a gene.

The chain recombines TRBV2 with TRBJ1-1, with a possible D match to TRBD1 (6 bases). This CDR3 spans 12 amino acids. The germline gives CDR1 SNHLY, CDR2 FYNNEI. Deletions cut 10 bases from V and 5 bases from J, with 14 bases between. This chain's CDR3 is CATLRGATEAFF. The CDR3 DNA follows: TGTGCCACCCTTCGGGGGGCGACTGAAGCTTTCTTT.

The V and J genes are TRBV2 and TRBJ2-3; 10 bases line up with TRBD2. This CDR3 contains 15 residues. Germline V gives CDR1 SNHLY, CDR2 FYNNEI. Trimming cost V 3 bases and J 6 bases; bases outside gene matches: 6. The CDR3 is CASSDGLAASDTQYF. CDR3 nucleotides: TGTGCCAGCAGTGACGGACTAGCGGCCTCGGATACGCAGTATTTT.

V and J are TRBV28 and TRBJ1-2; D might be TRBD1 (5 bases). The CDR3 extends over 14 amino acids. CDR1 and CDR2 from the germline V gene are MDHEN and SYDVKM. Trimming cost V 2 bases and J 4 bases, with 11 bases left between them. The CDR3: CASSLGGAAYGYTF. The CDR3 DNA sequence: TGTGCCAGCAGTTTAGGCGGGGCTGCCTATGGCTACACCTTC.

The CDR3 loop reads CASRFRGGTQYF. The CDR3 region has the DNA TGTGCCAGCCGATTTAGGGGGGGGACGCAGTATTTT. This rearrangement joins TRBV13 to TRBJ2-3, with D possibly matching TRBD2 (7 bases). Per the germline V gene, CDR1 is PRHDT and CDR2 is FYEKMQ (reference sequence). The CDR3 spans 12 residues. Trimming stripped 8 bases from V and 9 bases from J, with 15 bases between.

The V and J genes are TRBV6-6 and TRBJ2-4; possible D gene TRBD1, 6 bases. The CDR3 runs to 14 residues. Germline CDR1 MNHNY, CDR2 SVGAGI (reference sequence). V dropped 0 bases and J dropped 8 bases, with 11 bases sitting between them. CDR3 region: CASSYSGGRDIQYF. The CDR3 DNA reads TGTGCCAGCAGTTACTCAGGGGGAAGAGACATTCAGTACTTC.

The J gene is TRBJ1-6, the V gene TRBV28; 7 positions match TRBD1. The CDR3 extends over 15 amino acids. CDR1 and CDR2 from the germline V gene are MDHEN and SYDVKM. V lost 5 bases, J lost 5 bases, and 6 bases stayed unmatched. The CDR3 region is CASSGIQGNNSPLHF. The CDR3 nucleotides read TGTGCCAGCAGTGGCATACAGGGGAATAATTCACCCCTCCACTTT.

This chain's CDR3 is CASSLHPGETEAFF. The CDR3 coding sequence is TGTGCCAGCAGCTTACATCCCGGGGAGACTGAAGCTTTCTTT. V is TRBV7-8 and J is TRBJ1-1; D is uncertain. CDR3 size: 14 residues. With 2 bases removed from V and 5 bases from J, the gap between germline ends came to 12 bases. The germline CDR1 and CDR2 sequences are SGHVS and FQNEAQ.

The sample holds a few counts of this clone. The chain recombines TRBV18 with TRBJ1-1; 7 bases fit TRBD1. J was trimmed by 1 base and V by 3 bases; bases with no gene match: 11. The length of the CDR3 is 17 residues. In germline, CDR1 is KGHSH, CDR2 LQKENI. Here the CDR3 reads CASSPWGPDRRNTEAFF. The CDR3 DNA reads as TGTGCCAGCTCACCCTGGGGCCCGGACAGGAGGAACACTGAAGCTTTCTTT.

This clone was detected only once. Written as DNA, the CDR3 is TGCGCCAGCAGCTCGGGACTAGCGGGAGGGAATGAGCAGTTCTTC. The encoded protein is CASSSGLAGGNEQFF. The rearrangement uses TRBV5-1 and TRBJ2-1; 16 bases line up with TRBD2. The germline CDR1 and CDR2 sequences are SGHRS and YFSETQ. Losses at the gene ends were 3 bases for V and 7 bases for J; bases not matched to a gene: 1. The CDR3 contains 15 residues.

The genes are TRBV28 and TRBJ1-1; D might be TRBD1 (6 bases). The CDR3 contains 12 residues. Trimming removed 6 bases at V and 4 bases at J, with 9 bases between. Germline lookup yields CDR1 MDHEN and CDR2 SYDVKM. CDR3 nucleotide sequence: TGTGCCAGCAGGGGGGCAGTCACTGAAGCTTTCTTT. This codes for CASRGAVTEAFF.

The gene calls are TRBV28 and TRBJ1-2; possibly TRBD1 for D (6 bases). The V gene's germline CDR1 is MDHEN and CDR2 SYDVKM. The CDR3 sequence is 14 residues long. The V and J ends lost 8 bases and 3 bases respectively, with 16 bases between them. CDR3: CASGSQGRDYGYTF. CDR3 sequence (DNA): TGTGCCAGCGGGTCCCAGGGGCGCGACTATGGCTACACCTTC.

This chain uses TRBV4-2 with TRBJ2-1; a possible D gene is TRBD2 (5 bases). The CDR3 consists of 16 residues. Germline V lookup: CDR1 LGHNA, CDR2 YNFKEQ. The germline V and J ends were trimmed by 1 base and 7 bases, with 17 bases remaining between them. CDR3 nucleotide sequence: TGTGCCAGCAGCCAAGCGACGGGAAAGGGTATAAATGAGCAGTTCTTC. Translated, it gives CASSQATGKGINEQFF.

Only one count was recorded for this clone. The rearrangement joins TRBV7-3 to TRBJ2-3; D not resolved. The germline V and J ends were trimmed by 0 bases and 1 base, with 8 bases remaining between them. The CDR3 runs 15 residues. Germline V gives CDR1 SGHTA, CDR2 FQGTGA. DNA of the CDR3: TGTGCCAGCAGCTTAACATGGGCAGGCACAGATACGCAGTATTTT. Amino acids: CASSLTWAGTDTQYF.

V gene TRBV30 combines with J gene TRBJ1-5, with 7 positions matching TRBD1. V gave up 5 bases and J gave up 1 base; unmatched junction bases: 5. CDR1 is GTSNPN and CDR2 is SVGIG in the germline V gene (reference sequence). The CDR3 has 14 amino acids. CDR3 residues: CAWSTGLSNQPQHF. The CDR3 DNA follows: TGTGCCTGGTCGACAGGGTTGAGCAATCAGCCCCAGCATTTT.

The chain carries TRBV6-2 or TRBV6-3 and TRBJ1-5; 9 bases agree with TRBD1. Trimming cost V 4 bases and J 0 bases; bases outside gene matches: 10. CDR3 size: 18 residues. Germline V CDR1 and CDR2: MNHEY, SVGEGT. This CDR3 reads CASSSRDRESYSNQPQHF. CDR3 coding DNA: TGTGCCAGCAGTTCCCGGGACAGGGAATCTTATAGCAATCAGCCCCAGCATTTT.

The gene calls are TRBV9 and TRBJ1-2; 8 nucleotides match TRBD1. This CDR3 comprises 14 residues. CDR1 is SGDLS, CDR2 YYNGEE, per germline. The V and J ends lost 3 bases and 8 bases, in that order; junction bases with no gene match: 9. CDR3 amino acids: CASSAKTGVRGYTF. For the CDR3, the DNA is TGTGCCAGCAGCGCGAAGACAGGGGTTCGCGGCTACACCTTC. Using reference TRBV9 and TRBJ1-2 for the parts outside the CDR3, the full variable domain is DSGVTQTPKHLITATGQRVTLRCSPRSGDLSVYWYQQSLDQGLQFLIQYYNGEERAKGNILERFSAQQFPDLHSELNLSSLELGDSALYFCASSAKTGVRGYTFGSGTRLTVV.

This chain uses TRBV11-3 with TRBJ2-1; 9 nucleotides align to TRBD2. Germline V gene data show CDR1 as SGHNT and CDR2 as YENEEA. CDR3 length equals 17 residues. Losses at the gene ends were 0 bases for V and 3 bases for J; bases not matched to a gene: 6. CDR3 sequence: CASSLDWAGGNYNEQFF. As DNA, the CDR3 is TGTGCCAGCAGCTTAGATTGGGCGGGAGGGAACTACAATGAGCAGTTCTTC. The whole variable domain, remainder taken from reference TRBV11-3 and TRBJ2-1, is EAGVVQSPRYKIIEKKQPVAFWCNPISGHNTLYWYLQNLGQGPELLIRYENEEAVDDSQLPKDRFSAERLKGVDSTLKIQPAELGDSAVYLCASSLDWAGGNYNEQFFGPGTRLTVL.